The present T cell receptor (beta chain) was sequenced within a study of breast tumors, draining lymph nodes, adjacent tissues. The CDR3 runs 12 residues. Trimming stripped 5 bases from V and 3 bases from J, with 6 bases between. From germline, CDR1 is SGHTA and CDR2 FQGNSA. Each CDR3 protein gets one entry after TCRdb re-called the multiplex PCR reads with MiXCR. The data show 65,000 to 80,000 distinct CDR3 sequences, with roughly 20% seen just once and 2% to 2.5% held by the top ten. This clonotype was picked up many times. The lymph nodes were axillary draining lymph nodes from breast cancer patients.

V and J are TRBV7-2 and TRBJ2-3; D is ambiguous. This clonotype was sampled from a female donor with breast cancer. Some clones in this sample may be carry-over from other donors' samples. Sequences were obtained from axillary lymph node tissue. Here the CDR3 reads CASSPWTDTQYF. As DNA, the CDR3 is TGTGCCAGCAGCCCCTGGACAGATACGCAGTATTTT.